The clone carrying this TCR beta chain was detected a few times. Antigen specificity is unknown. This entry comes from a study of T cell responses to AZD1222 COVID-19 vaccine. Study-level results: Reports say nearly half of spike-specific TCRs go after unmutated variant regions. Following two doses of AZD1222, Spike-specific TCR breadth and depth rose.

The protocol was immunoSEQ multiplex PCR, while the TCRdb copy is restricted to in-frame clones and leaves out a portion. The table lists about 92,000 clones, roughly 88% of them singletons. Here the sequenced sample was peripheral blood, taken on day 0 of AZD1222 vaccination. The sequence derives from an adult in good health.

The CDR3 spells CASSLGRWTEAFF. CDR3 DNA sequence: TGTGCCAGTAGTTTAGGGAGGTGGACTGAAGCTTTCTTT. The genes are TRBV19 and TRBJ1-1; D gene ambiguous. Germline CDR1 is LNHDA and CDR2 is SQIVND (reference sequence). The CDR3 has 13 amino acids. Trimming cost V 5 bases and J 5 bases, with 12 bases left between them.